This TCR beta chain came from a study of cytomegalovirus exposure and HLA in healthy donors. Looked up from germline, CDR1 is SGHVS and CDR2 is FQNEAQ. Trimming took 5 bases from V and 3 from J; bases not matched to a gene: 8. The CDR3 has 15 amino acids. PCR was performed using 60 Vbeta and 13 Jbeta primers. Clones were sequenced by immunoSEQ multiplex PCR, and TCRdb holds only the in-frame ones, with some missing. The sample lists about 130,000 clones; just under 80% were seen once. This clonotype was sampled from a man in his thirties or forties in good health. This chain connects TRBV7-8 to TRBJ2-7; 9 bases line up with TRBD2. Sequenced: PBMCs. The CDR3 loop is CASSRLAGRGYEQYF. The CDR3, as DNA: TGTGCCAGCAGCCGTCTAGCGGGGAGGGGCTACGAGCAGTACTTC.